This entry concerns a single TCR beta chain. The junction does not match germline at one end; this may be a read error. A sample-barcoded 5' primer and a J-beta primer mix were used in a second PCR of roughly 6 to 11 cycles. TCRdb re-called the 5' RACE reads with MiXCR, one entry per CDR3 protein. The sample includes roughly 1.6 million distinct CDR3 sequences, roughly 30% of them seen just once. This sample was taken from a study of blood T cells in healthy people across ages. CDR1 and CDR2 from the germline V gene are SGHRS and YFSETQ. The CDR3 spans 11 residues. Sample: blood. V and J are TRBV5-1 and TRBJ2-5; unclear D gene. The sequence derives from a woman aged 25-40 years in good health. The CDR3 sequence is CTSSSQETQYF. The CDR3 DNA reads TGCACCAGCAGCTCTCAAGAGACCCAGTACTTC.